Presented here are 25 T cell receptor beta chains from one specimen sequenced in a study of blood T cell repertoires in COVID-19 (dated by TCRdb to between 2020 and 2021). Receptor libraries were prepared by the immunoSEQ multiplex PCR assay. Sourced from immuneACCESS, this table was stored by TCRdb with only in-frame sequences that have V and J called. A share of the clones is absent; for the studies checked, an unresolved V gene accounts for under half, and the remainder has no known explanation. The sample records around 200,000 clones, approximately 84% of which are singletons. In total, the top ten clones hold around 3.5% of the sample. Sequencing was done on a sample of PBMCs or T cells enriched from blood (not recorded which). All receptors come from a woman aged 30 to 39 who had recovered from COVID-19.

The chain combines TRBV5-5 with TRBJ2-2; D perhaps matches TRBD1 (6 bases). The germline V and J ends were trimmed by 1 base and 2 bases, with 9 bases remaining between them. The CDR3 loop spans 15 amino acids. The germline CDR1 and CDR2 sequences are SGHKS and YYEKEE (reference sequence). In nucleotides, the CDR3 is TGTGCCAGCAGCTTGATACAGGGAAACACCGGGGAGCTGTTTTTT. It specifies CASSLIQGNTGELFF.

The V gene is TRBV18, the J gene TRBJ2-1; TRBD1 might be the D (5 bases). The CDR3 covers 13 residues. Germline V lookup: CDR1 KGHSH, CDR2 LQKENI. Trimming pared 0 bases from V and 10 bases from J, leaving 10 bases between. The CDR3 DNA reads TGTGCCAGCTCACCACCGGACACCGGAGAGCAGTTCTTC. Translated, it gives CASSPPDTGEQFF.

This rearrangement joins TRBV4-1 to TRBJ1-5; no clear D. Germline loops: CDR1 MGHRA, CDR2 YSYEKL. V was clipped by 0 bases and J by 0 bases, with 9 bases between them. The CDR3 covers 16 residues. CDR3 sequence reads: CASSQDLSYSNQPQHF. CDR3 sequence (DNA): TGCGCCAGCAGCCAAGATCTCAGTTATAGCAATCAGCCCCAGCATTTT.

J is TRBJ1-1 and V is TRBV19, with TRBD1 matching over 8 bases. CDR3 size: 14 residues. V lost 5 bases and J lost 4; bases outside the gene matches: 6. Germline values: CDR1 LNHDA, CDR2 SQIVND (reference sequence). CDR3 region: CASSRDRILTEAFF. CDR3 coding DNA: TGTGCCAGTAGTCGGGACAGGATTCTCACTGAAGCTTTCTTT.

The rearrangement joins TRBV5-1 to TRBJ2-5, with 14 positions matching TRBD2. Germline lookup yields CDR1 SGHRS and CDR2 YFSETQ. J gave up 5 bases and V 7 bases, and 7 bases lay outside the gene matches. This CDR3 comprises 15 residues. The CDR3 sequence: CASQGTSGGWETQYF. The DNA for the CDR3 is TGCGCCAGCCAAGGGACTAGCGGGGGCTGGGAGACCCAGTACTTC.

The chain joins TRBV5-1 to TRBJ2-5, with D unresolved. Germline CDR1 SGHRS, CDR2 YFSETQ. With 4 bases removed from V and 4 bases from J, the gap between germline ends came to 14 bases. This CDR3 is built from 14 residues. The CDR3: CASSLPNLPETQYF. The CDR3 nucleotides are TGCGCCAGCAGCCTCCCCAACTTGCCAGAGACCCAGTACTTC.

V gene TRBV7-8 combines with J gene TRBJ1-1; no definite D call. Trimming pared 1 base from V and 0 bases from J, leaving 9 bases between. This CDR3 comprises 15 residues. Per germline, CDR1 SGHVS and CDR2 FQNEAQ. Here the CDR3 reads CASSLGGRVNTEAFF. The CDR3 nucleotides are TGTGCCAGCAGCTTAGGAGGGCGAGTGAACACTGAAGCTTTCTTT.

The CDR3 bases are TGTGCCAGTAGTATAGCAGCGGGGCAAGAGACCCAGTACTTC. Protein sequence: CASSIAAGQETQYF. This rearrangement joins TRBV19 to TRBJ2-5, with 7 bases fitting TRBD2. The trim removed 1 base at V and 2 bases at J, leaving 1 base unmatched. CDR1 and CDR2 from the germline V gene are LNHDA and SQIVND (reference sequence). The CDR3 has 14 residues.

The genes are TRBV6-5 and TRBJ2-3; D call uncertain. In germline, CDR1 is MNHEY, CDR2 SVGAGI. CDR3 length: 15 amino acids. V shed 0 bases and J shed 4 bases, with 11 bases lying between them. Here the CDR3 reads CASSYSRGGADTQYF. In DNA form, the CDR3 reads TGTGCCAGCAGTTACTCGAGAGGTGGCGCAGATACGCAGTATTTT.

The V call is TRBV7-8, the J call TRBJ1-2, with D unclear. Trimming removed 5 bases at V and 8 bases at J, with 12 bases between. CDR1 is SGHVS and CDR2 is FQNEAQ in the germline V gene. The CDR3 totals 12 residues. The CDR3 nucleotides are TGTGCCAGCAGCGTCGACATTAAGGGCTACACCTTC. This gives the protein CASSVDIKGYTF.

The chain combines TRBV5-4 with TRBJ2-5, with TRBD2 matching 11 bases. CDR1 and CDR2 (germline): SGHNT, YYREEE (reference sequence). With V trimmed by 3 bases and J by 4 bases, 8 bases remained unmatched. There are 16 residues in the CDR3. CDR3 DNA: TGTGCCAGCAGCTCGACCTCTAGCGGGAGGCCAGAGACCCAGTACTTC. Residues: CASSSTSSGRPETQYF.

CDR3 in DNA: TGTGCCAGCGACAAGCCGGACCCCGGGACTAGCGAGATAGGCACAGATACGCAGTATTTT. This translates into CASDKPDPGTSEIGTDTQYF. The chain joins TRBV21-1 to TRBJ2-3; no DNA check was done on the table's D call, TRBD2. TRBV21-1 is noted as a pseudogene. The CDR3 extends over 20 amino acids.

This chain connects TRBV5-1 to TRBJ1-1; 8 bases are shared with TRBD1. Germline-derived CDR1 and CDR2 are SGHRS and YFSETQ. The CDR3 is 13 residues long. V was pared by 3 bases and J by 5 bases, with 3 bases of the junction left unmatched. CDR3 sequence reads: CASSSGGRTEAFF. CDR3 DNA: TGCGCCAGCAGCTCAGGGGGCCGGACTGAAGCTTTCTTT.

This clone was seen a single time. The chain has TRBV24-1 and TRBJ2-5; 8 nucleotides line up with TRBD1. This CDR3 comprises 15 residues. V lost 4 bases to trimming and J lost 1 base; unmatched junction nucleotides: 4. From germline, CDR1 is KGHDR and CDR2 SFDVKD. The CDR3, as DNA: TGTGCCACCAGTGACCTCGGACAGGGCCAAGAGACCCAGTACTTC. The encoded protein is CATSDLGQGQETQYF.

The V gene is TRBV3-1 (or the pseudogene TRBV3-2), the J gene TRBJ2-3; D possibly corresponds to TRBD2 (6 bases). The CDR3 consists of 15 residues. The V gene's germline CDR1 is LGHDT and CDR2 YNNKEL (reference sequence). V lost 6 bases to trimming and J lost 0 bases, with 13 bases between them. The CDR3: CASSSSGRSTDTQYF. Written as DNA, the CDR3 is TGTGCCAGCAGTTCCTCGGGGAGGAGCACAGATACGCAGTATTTT.

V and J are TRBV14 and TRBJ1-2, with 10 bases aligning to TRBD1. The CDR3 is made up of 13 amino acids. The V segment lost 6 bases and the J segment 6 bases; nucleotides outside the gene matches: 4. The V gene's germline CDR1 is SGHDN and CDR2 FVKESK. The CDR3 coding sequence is TGTGCCAGCAGACTGACAGGGGGCGATGGCTACACCTTC. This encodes CASRLTGGDGYTF.

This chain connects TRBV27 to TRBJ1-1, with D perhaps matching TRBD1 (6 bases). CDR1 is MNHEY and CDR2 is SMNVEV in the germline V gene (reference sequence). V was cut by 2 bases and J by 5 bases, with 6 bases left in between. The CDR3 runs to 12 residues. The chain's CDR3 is CASSLQGTEAFF. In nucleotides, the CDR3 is TGTGCCAGCAGTTTACAGGGGACTGAAGCTTTCTTT.

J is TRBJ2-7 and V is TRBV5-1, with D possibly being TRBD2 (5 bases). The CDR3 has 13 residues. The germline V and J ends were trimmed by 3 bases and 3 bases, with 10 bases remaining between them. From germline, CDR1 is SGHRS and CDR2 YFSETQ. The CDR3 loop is CASSSNRGYEQYF. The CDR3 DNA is TGCGCCAGCAGCTCAAATCGGGGCTACGAGCAGTACTTC.

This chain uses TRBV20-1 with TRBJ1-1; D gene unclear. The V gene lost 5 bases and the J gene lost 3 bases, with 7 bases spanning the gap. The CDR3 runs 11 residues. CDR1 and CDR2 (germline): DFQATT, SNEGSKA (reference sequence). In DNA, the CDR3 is TGCAGTGCTGGACTCTACACTGAAGCTTTCTTT. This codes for CSAGLYTEAFF.

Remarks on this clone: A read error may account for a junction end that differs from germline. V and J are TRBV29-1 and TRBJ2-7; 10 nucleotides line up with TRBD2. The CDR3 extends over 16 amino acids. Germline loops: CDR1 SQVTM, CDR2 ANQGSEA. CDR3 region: CSVKDQREGLLYEQYF. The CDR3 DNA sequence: TGCAGCGTTAAAGACCAGCGGGAGGGCCTTCTCTACGAGCAGTACTTC.

The CDR3 spells CATSTRQGSQPQHF. CDR3 nucleotides: TGTGCCACCAGCACTCGACAGGGCTCCCAGCCCCAGCATTTT. The genes are TRBV15 and TRBJ1-5; 7 nucleotides agree with TRBD1. The CDR3 is 14 amino acids. J gave up 7 bases and V 4 bases, and 7 bases lay outside the gene matches. From germline, CDR1 is LNHNV and CDR2 YYDKDF (reference sequence). The whole variable domain, remainder taken from reference TRBV15 and TRBJ1-5, is DAMVIQNPRYQVTQFGKPVTLSCSQTLNHNVMYWYQQKSSQAPKLLFHYYDKDFNNEADTPDNFQSRRPNTSFCFLDIRSPGLGDTAMYLCATSTRQGSQPQHFGDGTRLSIL.

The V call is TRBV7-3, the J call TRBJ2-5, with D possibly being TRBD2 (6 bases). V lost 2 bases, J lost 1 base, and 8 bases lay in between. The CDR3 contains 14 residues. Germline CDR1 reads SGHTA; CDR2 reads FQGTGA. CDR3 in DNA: TGTGCCAGCAGCTTATACGGGGGCCAAGAGACCCAGTACTTC. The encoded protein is CASSLYGGQETQYF.

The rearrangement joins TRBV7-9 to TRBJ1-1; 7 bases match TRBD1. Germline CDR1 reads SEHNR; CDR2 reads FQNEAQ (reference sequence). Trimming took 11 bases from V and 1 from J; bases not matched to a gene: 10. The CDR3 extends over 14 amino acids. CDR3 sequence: CAPGPGTANTEAFF. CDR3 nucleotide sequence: TGTGCCCCAGGACCTGGGACAGCGAACACTGAAGCTTTCTTT. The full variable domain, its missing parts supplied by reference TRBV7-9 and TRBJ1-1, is DTGVSQNPRHKITKRGQNVTFRCDPISEHNRLYWYRQTLGQGPEFLTYFQNEAQLEKSRLLSDRFSAERPKGSFSTLEIQRTEQGDSAMYLCAPGPGTANTEAFFGQGTRLTVV.

This CDR3 is CASSWTQHTDTQYF. The CDR3 DNA follows: TGTGCCAGCAGTTGGACTCAACACACGGATACGCAGTATTTT. The chain links TRBV6-5 to TRBJ2-3, with a tentative D call TRBD2 (5 bases). The V and J ends lost 4 bases and 6 bases respectively, with 14 bases between them. Germline V gives CDR1 MNHEY, CDR2 SVGAGI. The CDR3 is 14 residues long.

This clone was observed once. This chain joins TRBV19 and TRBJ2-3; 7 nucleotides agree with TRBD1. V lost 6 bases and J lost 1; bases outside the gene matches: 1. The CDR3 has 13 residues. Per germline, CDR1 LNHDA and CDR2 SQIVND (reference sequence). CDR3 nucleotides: TGTGCCAGTAGAGGGACAGGCACAGATACGCAGTATTTT. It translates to CASRGTGTDTQYF.